The next 28 T cell receptor beta chains were all read from a single sample in a study of T cell responses to AZD1222 COVID-19 vaccine. Sequenced by immunoSEQ multiplex PCR; TCRdb stores in-frame clones only, minus some. Of about 140,000 clones in the sample, about 86% were seen once. The material sequenced was peripheral blood, taken on day 0 of AZD1222 vaccination. These TCRs come from an adult in good health.

The chain links TRBV7-8 to TRBJ2-7; D uncertain. V lost 1 base and J lost 7, with 8 bases in between. CDR1 is SGHVS, CDR2 FQNEAQ, per germline. This CDR3 comprises 12 residues. Here the CDR3 reads CASSLGSWEQYF. The CDR3 DNA reads TGTGCCAGCAGCTTAGGCTCTTGGGAGCAGTACTTC.

CDR3 nucleotide sequence: TGTGCCAGCAGCTTAGCTACAGGGACTAACGGATATGGCTACACCTTC. Residues: CASSLATGTNGYGYTF. The chain joins TRBV7-2 to TRBJ1-2; possible D gene TRBD1, 6 bases. V gave up 0 bases and J gave up 5 bases, with 16 bases separating them. Looked up from germline, CDR1 is SGHTA and CDR2 is FQGNSA. The CDR3 covers 16 residues.

V is TRBV9 and J is TRBJ1-2; possibly TRBD1 for D (5 bases). CDR3 size: 15 residues. CDR1 and CDR2 (germline): SGDLS, YYNGEE. Trimming left V 3 bases short and J 4 bases short, with 16 bases between. CDR3 amino acids: CASSARVQDLYGYTF. For the CDR3, the DNA is TGTGCCAGCAGCGCGAGGGTACAGGACCTCTATGGCTACACCTTC.

This chain links TRBV6-2 or TRBV6-3 with TRBJ1-2; perhaps TRBD1 as D (6 bases). CDR1 and CDR2 (germline): MNHEY, SVGEGT. V lost 5 bases to trimming and J lost 8 bases, with 15 bases between them. The CDR3 is made up of 13 amino acids. For the CDR3, the DNA is TGTGCCAGCAGTCAGGACAGATCGCGAGGCTACACCTTC. Residues: CASSQDRSRGYTF.

This chain joins TRBV10-3 and TRBJ2-1, with 14 bases fitting TRBD2. This CDR3 region has 15 residues. The V segment lost 6 bases and the J segment 5 bases; nucleotides outside the gene matches: 3. CDR1 is ENHRY, CDR2 SYGVKD, per germline. In DNA form, the CDR3 reads TGTGCCATCAGGACTAGCGGGAGGGAAAACAATGAGCAGTTCTTC. Translation: CAIRTSGRENNEQFF.

This clone occurred once. This chain uses TRBV7-9 with TRBJ1-2; 10 bases fit TRBD1. The junction had 2 bases not matched to a gene; V was cut back by 4 bases and J by 3 bases. The CDR3 has 14 residues. Germline-derived CDR1 and CDR2 are SEHNR and FQNEAQ (reference sequence). The CDR3 reads CASSSGTGDYGYTF. DNA for the CDR3: TGTGCCAGCAGCTCCGGGACAGGGGACTATGGCTACACCTTC. Full variable domain (remainder filled in from reference TRBV7-9 and TRBJ1-2): DTGVSQNPRHKITKRGQNVTFRCDPISEHNRLYWYRQTLGQGPEFLTYFQNEAQLEKSRLLSDRFSAERPKGSFSTLEIQRTEQGDSAMYLCASSSGTGDYGYTFGSGTRLTVV.

The rearrangement links TRBV30 to TRBJ1-1; 11 positions agree with TRBD1. Germline lookup yields CDR1 GTSNPN and CDR2 SVGIG (reference sequence). The ends lost 7 bases at V and 4 bases at J; junction bases unmatched: 8. CDR3 length equals 14 residues. Written as DNA, the CDR3 is TGTGCCTCGGAGGGACAGGGGGAGAGCACTGAAGCTTTCTTT. It specifies CASEGQGESTEAFF.

The chain employs TRBV5-6 and TRBJ2-2; D remains ambiguous. The germline CDR1 and CDR2 sequences are SGHDT and YYEEEE. V was trimmed by 0 bases and J by 7 bases, leaving 7 bases between them. CDR3 size: 13 residues. CDR3 DNA sequence: TGTGCCAGCAGCTTGGACGGGTACGGGGAGCTGTTTTTT. Its translation: CASSLDGYGELFF.

The chain joins TRBV19 to TRBJ1-5, with D uncertain. The CDR3 loop spans 15 amino acids. The V gene lost 3 bases and the J gene lost 1 base, with 10 bases spanning the gap. Looked up from germline, CDR1 is LNHDA and CDR2 is SQIVND (reference sequence). In DNA, the CDR3 is TGTGCCAGTAGTATCGGCGAACCGAGCAATCAGCCCCAGCATTTT. Translation gives CASSIGEPSNQPQHF.

The chain uses TRBV19 and TRBJ1-1; D is unresolved. CDR3 size: 13 residues. V lost 5 bases and J 1 base, leaving 8 bases between the germline ends. CDR1 is LNHDA and CDR2 is SQIVND in the germline V gene (reference sequence). In DNA, the CDR3 is TGTGCCAGTAGTGTTACATCGAACACTGAAGCTTTCTTT. This sequence encodes CASSVTSNTEAFF.

This CDR3 reads CASGGWDGYTF. The CDR3 DNA follows: TGTGCCAGCGGGGGATGGGATGGCTACACCTTC. The V gene is TRBV5-8, the J gene TRBJ1-2; the D gene is possibly TRBD1 (5 bases). V lost 7 bases and J 6 bases, leaving 10 bases between the germline ends. CDR1 SGHTS and CDR2 YDEGEE come from the germline V gene. There are 11 residues in the CDR3.

V gene TRBV6-5 combines with J gene TRBJ1-1, with 8 bases fitting TRBD1. Germline CDR1 MNHEY, CDR2 SVGAGI. This CDR3 comprises 15 residues. The J segment lost 1 base and the V segment lost 4 bases, leaving 5 bases of the junction unmatched. The CDR3 region has the DNA TGTGCCAGCAGTTCTCAGGGGGCATGGAACACTGAAGCTTTCTTT. Residues: CASSSQGAWNTEAFF.

V and J are TRBV2 and TRBJ2-7, with D possibly being TRBD1 (7 bases). The germline CDR1 and CDR2 sequences are SNHLY and FYNNEI. The CDR3 has 12 amino acids. V was clipped by 6 bases and J by 6 bases, with 12 bases between them. Here the CDR3 DNA reads TGTGCCAGCAGACGACAGGGAGGCGAGCAGTACTTC. Translation gives CASRRQGGEQYF.

The rearrangement joins TRBV20-1 to TRBJ1-5; 8 bases agree with TRBD1. Trimming at V came to 3 bases and at J to 7 bases, leaving 8 bases not matched to a gene. Germline values: CDR1 DFQATT, CDR2 SNEGSKA (reference sequence). There are 14 residues in the CDR3. The CDR3 coding sequence is TGCAGTGCTAGTTCGGACAGGGTGGAGCAGCCCCAGCATTTT. It codes for CSASSDRVEQPQHF.

The V gene is TRBV7-2, the J gene TRBJ2-1; 9 bases match TRBD2. CDR1 and CDR2 from the germline V gene are SGHTA and FQGNSA. This CDR3 spans 16 amino acids. V was pared by 5 bases and J by 0 bases, with 5 bases of the junction left unmatched. For the CDR3, the DNA is TGTGCCAGCAGCAAAAGAGCGGGGGGCTCCTACAATGAGCAGTTCTTC. It specifies CASSKRAGGSYNEQFF.

This chain uses TRBV13 with TRBJ2-3; D ambiguous. CDR1 PRHDT and CDR2 FYEKMQ come from the germline V gene (reference sequence). The CDR3 runs to 13 residues. Trimming pared 5 bases from V and 5 bases from J, leaving 11 bases between. CDR3 residues: CASSPVPGDTQYF. CDR3 in DNA: TGTGCCAGCAGCCCCGTGCCGGGAGATACGCAGTATTTT. Looking up the rest from reference TRBV13 and TRBJ2-3 gives the full variable domain: AAGVIQSPRHLIKEKRETATLKCYPIPRHDTVYWYQQGPGQDPQFLISFYEKMQSDKGSIPDRFSAQQFSDYHSELNMSSLELGDSALYFCASSPVPGDTQYFGPGTRLTVL.

This clone was recorded once. The rearrangement uses TRBV10-3 and TRBJ2-7; TRBD2 agrees at 13 bases. After removal of 6 bases from V and 2 bases from J, the junction contained 4 bases not matched to a gene. From germline, CDR1 is ENHRY and CDR2 SYGVKD. CDR3 length: 15 amino acids. The CDR3 DNA sequence: TGTGCCATCAGACCGGGACTAGCGGGGACCTACGAGCAGTACTTC. Translating it yields CAIRPGLAGTYEQYF.

This chain uses TRBV19 with TRBJ2-2; 7 bases are shared with TRBD1. J was trimmed by 1 base and V by 8 bases; bases with no gene match: 10. The CDR3 extends over 16 amino acids. From germline, CDR1 is LNHDA and CDR2 SQIVND (reference sequence). The CDR3 loop is CASRHNRQGNTGELFF. CDR3 in DNA: TGTGCCAGTCGCCACAATCGACAGGGGAACACCGGGGAGCTGTTTTTT.

The rearrangement joins TRBV9 to TRBJ1-3; possible D gene TRBD1, 5 bases. Trimming took off 4 bases at V and 1 base at J, with 15 bases between the two ends. CDR1 and CDR2 (germline): SGDLS, YYNGEE. CDR3 size: 16 residues. CDR3 loop: CASSPHGGDSGNTIYF. The CDR3 nucleotides read TGTGCCAGCAGCCCTCATGGGGGGGATTCTGGAAACACCATATATTTT.

The chain uses TRBV15 and TRBJ2-1; 8 positions match TRBD2. Germline loops: CDR1 LNHNV, CDR2 YYDKDF (reference sequence). Trimming cost V 7 bases and J 9 bases; bases outside gene matches: 14. The CDR3 totals 15 residues. The CDR3 reads CATTPLGLGVGEQFF. For the CDR3, the DNA is TGTGCCACCACTCCTCTGGGACTAGGGGTGGGTGAGCAGTTCTTC.

The chain is built from TRBV28 and TRBJ1-5, with no clear D. Germline V lookup: CDR1 MDHEN, CDR2 SYDVKM. This CDR3 is built from 11 residues. Trimming left V 3 bases short and J 16 bases short, with 13 bases between. CDR3 DNA: TGTGCCAGCAGTTTCGCAACGGAAGAACATTTT. Translated: CASSFATEEHF.

This clone has at least ten counts. The V call is TRBV6-5, the J call TRBJ2-7; 8 bases line up with TRBD2. Looked up from germline, CDR1 is MNHEY and CDR2 is SVGAGI. The length of the CDR3 is 13 residues. Germline trimming cut 5 bases from V and 3 bases from J; bases unmatched to any gene: 3. The CDR3 nucleotides are TGTGCCAGCAGTCTCGGGGGGGTCTACGAGCAGTACTTC. Translating gives CASSLGGVYEQYF.

The chain is built from TRBV7-2 and TRBJ1-5, with D possibly TRBD1 on 5 matching bases. The CDR3 spans 17 residues. Trimming removed 4 bases from V and 3 bases from J, with 19 bases in between. Germline assignment: CDR1 SGHTA and CDR2 FQGNSA. CDR3 DNA: TGTGCCAGCAGCTCCCGTAAGGTTCAGGGCGCCAATCAGCCCCAGCATTTT. Its translation: CASSSRKVQGANQPQHF. Drawing the rest from reference TRBV7-2 and TRBJ1-5, the complete variable domain is GAGVSQSPSNKVTEKGKDVELRCDPISGHTALYWYRQSLGQGLEFLIYFQGNSAPDKSGLPSDRFSAERTGGSVSTLTIQRTQQEDSAVYLCASSSRKVQGANQPQHFGDGTRLSIL.

The gene calls are TRBV11-2 and TRBJ1-2, with D perhaps TRBD1 (5 bases). Trimming cost V 3 bases and J 4 bases, with 9 bases left between them. CDR3 size: 13 residues. Germline V gene sequence: CDR1 SGHAT, CDR2 FQNNGV. The CDR3 is CASSLLGVYGYTF. The DNA of the CDR3 is TGTGCCAGCAGCTTGTTGGGGGTCTATGGCTACACCTTC.

This chain uses TRBV30 with TRBJ1-2, with D possibly TRBD1 on 6 matching bases. The germline V gene encodes CDR1 GTSNPN and CDR2 SVGIG (reference sequence). The CDR3 extends over 12 amino acids. V was clipped by 1 base and J by 8 bases, with 11 bases between them. CDR3 amino acids: CAWSGTAGGYTF. The CDR3 DNA follows: TGTGCCTGGAGTGGGACAGCCGGCGGCTACACCTTC.

CDR3 sequence (DNA): TGTGCCAGCAGCCCTCGGGGCAGAACGCAAGAGACCCAGTACTTC. Residues: CASSPRGRTQETQYF. V is TRBV3-1 (or the pseudogene TRBV3-2) and J is TRBJ2-5; D is perhaps TRBD1 or TRBD2 (5 bases each). The CDR3 is made up of 15 amino acids. V shed 4 bases and J shed 2 bases, with 14 bases lying between them. Germline-derived CDR1 and CDR2 are LGHDT and YNNKEL (reference sequence).

The chain combines TRBV6-2 or TRBV6-3 with TRBJ2-7, with D maybe TRBD2 (5 bases). Trimming removed 0 bases at V and 0 bases at J, with 12 bases between. Germline-derived CDR1 and CDR2 are MNHEY and SVGEGT. This CDR3 comprises 16 residues. CDR3 region: CASSYSSSSASYEQYF. DNA of the CDR3: TGTGCCAGCAGTTACTCGAGTAGTAGCGCCTCCTACGAGCAGTACTTC.

J is TRBJ1-1 and V is TRBV15; possible D gene TRBD1, 6 bases. The CDR3 is 14 residues long. Germline CDR1 reads LNHNV; CDR2 reads YYDKDF (reference sequence). The V end lost 8 bases, the J end lost 1 base, and 14 bases lay between the germline ends. For the CDR3, the DNA is TGTGCCACCGCGGCCCAGGGGAAGAACACTGAAGCTTTCTTT. Amino acid sequence: CATAAQGKNTEAFF.